This note documents a single TCR beta chain sequence. This sample stems from a study of blood T cell repertoires in COVID-19. On the study more broadly: Sample material is recorded as cDNA or gDNA derived from T cells, B-cell-depleted T cells, or PBMCs.

Clones were sequenced by immunoSEQ multiplex PCR, and TCRdb holds only the in-frame ones, with some missing. The table lists 350,000 to 400,000 clones, around 91% of them singletons. Sample: peripheral blood. This receptor was identified in a man aged 18 to 30 with active or convalescent COVID-19.

The CDR3 sequence is CASSVSGRSYNEQFF. CDR3 coding DNA: TGCGCCAGCAGCGTTAGCGGGAGGTCCTACAATGAGCAGTTCTTC. The chain is built from TRBV5-1 and TRBJ2-1; TRBD2 agrees at 10 bases. CDR3 length: 15 amino acids. Germline V gene sequence: CDR1 SGHRS, CDR2 YFSETQ. The V segment lost 4 bases and the J segment 1 base; nucleotides outside the gene matches: 2.